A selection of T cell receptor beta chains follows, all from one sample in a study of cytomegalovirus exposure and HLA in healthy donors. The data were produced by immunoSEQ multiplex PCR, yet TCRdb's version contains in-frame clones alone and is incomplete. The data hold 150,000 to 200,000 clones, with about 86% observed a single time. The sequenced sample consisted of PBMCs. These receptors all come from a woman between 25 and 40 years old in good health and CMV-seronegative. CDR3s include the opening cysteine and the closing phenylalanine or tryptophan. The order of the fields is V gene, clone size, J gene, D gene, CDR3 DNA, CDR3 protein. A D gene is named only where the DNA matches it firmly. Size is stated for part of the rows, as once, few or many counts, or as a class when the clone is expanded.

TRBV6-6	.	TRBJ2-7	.	TGTGCCAGCAGTTACCCGGCCGGCGCAGGGCTCAACGAGCAGTACTTC	CASSYPAGAGLNEQYF
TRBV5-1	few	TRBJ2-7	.	TGCGCCAGCAGCCGCGGGACGGCCTACGAGCAGTACTTC	CASSRGTAYEQYF
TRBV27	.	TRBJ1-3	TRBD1	TGTGCCAGCCGAGCGCAGGGGGCTGGAAACACCATATATTTT	CASRAQGAGNTIYF
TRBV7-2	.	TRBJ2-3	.	TGTGCCAGCAGCTCACAGGAGAGGGATACGCAGTATTTT	CASSSQERDTQYF
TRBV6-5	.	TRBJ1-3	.	TGTGCCAGCAGTTACTCGTGGAGGACTGGAAACACCATATATTTT	CASSYSWRTGNTIYF
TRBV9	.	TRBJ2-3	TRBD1	TGTGCCAGCAGCACCCGACAGGGGAGCACAGATACGCAGTATTTT	CASSTRQGSTDTQYF
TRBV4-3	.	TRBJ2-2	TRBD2	TGCGCCAGCAGAGAAAATGGGGGGGGGATTGGGACCGGGGAGCTGTTTTTT	CASRENGGGIGTGELFF
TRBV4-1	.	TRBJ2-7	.	TGCGCCAGCAGCCAAGAGGAGGGGCCAAGGTACGAGCAGTACTTC	CASSQEEGPRYEQYF
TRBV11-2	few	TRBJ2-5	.	TGTGCCAGCAGCTTAGAACTGGGGGCGTGGGAGACCCAGTACTTC	CASSLELGAWETQYF
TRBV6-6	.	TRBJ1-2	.	TGTGCCAGCAGTTACTCGATGCAGGGCTATGGCTACACCTTC	CASSYSMQGYGYTF
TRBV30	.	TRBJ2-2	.	TGTGCCATCAACCTCGGGGCCGGGGAGCTGTTTTTT	CAINLGAGELFF
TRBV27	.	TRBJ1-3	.	TGTGCCAGCAGCAGGGGCTCTGGAAACACCATATATTTT	CASSRGSGNTIYF
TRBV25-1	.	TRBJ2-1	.	TGTGCCAGCAGTGCCGGGGGAGTCCGTGAGCAGTTCTTC	CASSAGGVREQFF
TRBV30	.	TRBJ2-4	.	TGTGCCTGGAGCCGAAGATCGGGGGCCAAAAACATTCAGTACTTC	CAWSRRSGAKNIQYF
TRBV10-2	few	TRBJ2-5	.	TGCGCCAGCAGTGAGTGGCGGGGGCTGCAGGAGACCCAGTACTTC	CASSEWRGLQETQYF
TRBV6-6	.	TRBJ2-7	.	TGTGCCAGCAGTTACTTAACCGGGACACACTACGAGCAGTACTTC	CASSYLTGTHYEQYF
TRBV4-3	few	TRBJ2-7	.	TGCGCCAGCAGCCAAGAAGGGGCAGGGCGCTCCTACGAGCAGTACTTC	CASSQEGAGRSYEQYF
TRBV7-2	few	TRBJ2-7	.	TGTGCCAGCAGCTCTCTTGGGGGGGCCTCCTACGAGCAGTACTTC	CASSSLGGASYEQYF
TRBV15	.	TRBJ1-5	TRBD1	TGTGCCACCAGCAGATTTATGACCGGGACAGCAAATCAGCCCCAGCATTTT	CATSRFMTGTANQPQHF
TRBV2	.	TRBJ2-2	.	TGTGCCAGCCGTGTGACAGGTCAGAACACCGGGGAGCTGTTTTTT	CASRVTGQNTGELFF
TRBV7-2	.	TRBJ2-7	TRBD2	TGTGCCAGCAGCTTAGGACTAGCCGAGCAGTACTTC	CASSLGLAEQYF
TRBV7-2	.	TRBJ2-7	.	TGTGCCAGCAGCTTCTACAGGCAAGGATACGAGCAGTACTTC	CASSFYRQGYEQYF
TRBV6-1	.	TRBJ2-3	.	TGTGCCAGCAGGAAACTGGGGCTAGGAGATACGCAGTATTTT	CASRKLGLGDTQYF
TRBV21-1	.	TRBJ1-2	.	TGTGCCAGCAAGGACAGGTTGTGGGGCTACACCTTC	CASKDRLWGYTF
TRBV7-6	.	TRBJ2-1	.	TGTGCCAGCAGCTATCAATCATTAATCGGTGAGCAGTTCTTC	CASSYQSLIGEQFF
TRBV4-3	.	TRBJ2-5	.	TGCGCCAGCAGCCAAGGCGCAGGGCCAGGCCAAGAGACCCAGTACTTC	CASSQGAGPGQETQYF
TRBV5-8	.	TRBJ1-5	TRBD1	TGTGCCAGCAGCCGGGGACAGGGCCCTAATCAGCCCCAGCATTTT	CASSRGQGPNQPQHF
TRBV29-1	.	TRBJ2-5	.	TGCAGCGTTGAAGGATCCTCTACGACCCAGTACTTC	CSVEGSSTTQYF
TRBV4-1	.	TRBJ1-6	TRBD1	TGCGCCAGCAGCCAGGTCTCGGGACAGGGAGAATCACCCCTCCACTTT	CASSQVSGQGESPLHF
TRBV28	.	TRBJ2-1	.	TGTGCCAGCAGTTTTTTTGGGCAGGAGCAGTTCTTC	CASSFFGQEQFF
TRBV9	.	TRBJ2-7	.	TGTGCCAGCAGCGTAGCTGGGGGAGGCTACGAGCAGTACTTC	CASSVAGGGYEQYF
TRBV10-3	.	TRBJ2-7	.	TGTGCCACCACCGTTCCGGGTTACGAGCAGTACTTC	CATTVPGYEQYF